This is a list of T cell receptor beta chains from one sample in a study of blood T cell repertoires in COVID-19. Measured with immunoSEQ multiplex PCR; TCRdb has only the in-frame clones, and not every one. The sample yields a few hundred thousand clones, 70% to 90% seen once. The sequencing input was peripheral blood. The receptor source for this set is a human donor with COVID-19, enrolled during active disease. The donor label of this sample is uncertain. CDR3s include the opening cysteine and the closing phenylalanine or tryptophan. Fields, in order: V gene, CDR3 length, clone size, D gene, J gene, CDR3 DNA, CDR3 protein. A D gene is named only where the DNA matches it firmly. The size of a clone is reported for some rows only, either as once, few or many, or as a class for expanded clones.

TRBV7-2,15,-,TRBD1,TRBJ2-7,TGTGCCAGCAGCACCCGACAGGGGGGCAGCTACGAGCAGTACTTC,CASSTRQGGSYEQYF
TRBV28,18,-,-,TRBJ2-2,TGTGCCAGCAGTCCCCCCCGTATGCTAGTAGTTCGCACCGGGGAGCTGTTTTTT,CASSPPRMLVVRTGELFF
TRBV5-1,16,-,TRBD2,TRBJ2-4,TGCGCCAGCAGCTGGGGAGGGGATATGGCCAAAAACATTCAGTACTTC,CASSWGGDMAKNIQYF
TRBV3-1/TRBV3-2,13,-,TRBD1,TRBJ1-2,TGTGCCAGCAGCCGAGGGACAGTCTATGGCTACACCTTC,CASSRGTVYGYTF
TRBV29-1,13,-,-,TRBJ1-1,TGCAGCGGGACTCAGGGGCTGAACACTGAAGCTTTCTTT,CSGTQGLNTEAFF
TRBV24-1,16,-,TRBD2,TRBJ2-2,TGTGCCACCAGTGACGCAAGCCTAGCGGACACCGGGGAGCTGTTTTTT,CATSDASLADTGELFF
TRBV11-1,16,-,TRBD1,TRBJ2-7,TGTGCCAGCAGCTTAGAGAGCCAGGGGGCCTCCTACGAGCAGTACTTC,CASSLESQGASYEQYF
TRBV5-5,16,-,TRBD1,TRBJ1-2,TGTGCCAGCAGCCAACGCCAGGGGGCGCAGAACTATGGCTACACCTTC,CASSQRQGAQNYGYTF
TRBV27,15,-,TRBD1,TRBJ2-1,TGTGCCAGCAGGCCCAGTGGATCAGGGGGCAATGAGCAGTTCTTC,CASRPSGSGGNEQFF
TRBV6-5,15,-,TRBD2,TRBJ2-7,TGTGCCAGCAGTTACGAGACTAGCGGGAGAGGCGAGCAGTACTTC,CASSYETSGRGEQYF
TRBV7-8,15,-,-,TRBJ1-2,TGTGCCAGCAGCTTAGGGGCGGGGGGCGGCTATGGCTACACCTTC,CASSLGAGGGYGYTF
TRBV30,12,-,-,TRBJ2-3,TGTGCCTGGAGTGTACAGACAGATACGCAGTATTTT,CAWSVQTDTQYF
TRBV20-1,15,-,TRBD1,TRBJ1-2,TGCAGTGCTAGTTTACACAGGGGAGCTAACTATGGCTACACCTTC,CSASLHRGANYGYTF
TRBV6-1,16,-,TRBD1,TRBJ1-4,TGTGCCAGCAGTGTAGCAGGGGGGGCGACTAATGAAAAACTGTTTTTT,CASSVAGGATNEKLFF
TRBV5-8,11,-,-,TRBJ1-1,TGTGCCAGCGCCGGGTCGGCTTGGGCTTTCTTT,CASAGSAWAFF
TRBV7-3,17,-,TRBD2,TRBJ2-3,TGTGCCAGCAGCTCCAGACTAGCGGGAGGGCCAACAGATACGCAGTATTTT,CASSSRLAGGPTDTQYF
TRBV5-4,15,-,TRBD2,TRBJ2-7,TGTGCCAGCAGCTTGGCGGGTGGGAGGGGTTACGAGCAGTACTTC,CASSLAGGRGYEQYF
TRBV3-1/TRBV3-2,15,-,-,TRBJ1-2,TGTGCCAGCAGCCAAGTCGACACCCACGGCTATGGCTACACCTTC,CASSQVDTHGYGYTF
TRBV28,13,-,-,TRBJ2-2,TGTGCCAGCAGTCCGAGGGTCACCGGGGAGCTGTTTTTT,CASSPRVTGELFF
TRBV7-9,14,few,-,TRBJ1-1,TGTGCCAGCAGCTTAGTTCGGGGGAACACTGAAGCTTTCTTT,CASSLVRGNTEAFF
TRBV24-1,14,-,TRBD1,TRBJ1-2,TGTGCCACCAGTGACCCGACAGGGAACTATGGCTACACCTTC,CATSDPTGNYGYTF
TRBV4-1,15,-,-,TRBJ1-4,TGCGCCAGCAGCCCAAGGGAGGGAACTAATGAAAAACTGTTTTTT,CASSPREGTNEKLFF
TRBV4-3,12,-,-,TRBJ1-1,TGCGCCAGCAGCCTTTACGGAGGACCGGCTTTCTTT,CASSLYGGPAFF
TRBV5-6,15,-,-,TRBJ1-2,TGTGCCAGCAGCTTGGCAGGACTCCTCGGGGATGGCTACACCTTC,CASSLAGLLGDGYTF
TRBV27,14,few,-,TRBJ1-1,TGTGCCAGCAGTCCCGTGATACCCGGCACTGAAGCTTTCTTT,CASSPVIPGTEAFF
TRBV16,14,-,-,TRBJ1-4,TGTGCCAGCAGCCAATCGGGGGACAACGAAAAACTGTTTTTT,CASSQSGDNEKLFF
TRBV15,15,-,TRBD1,TRBJ1-1,TGTGCCACCAGCAAAAGACAGGGAGTCAGCACTGAAGCTTTCTTT,CATSKRQGVSTEAFF
TRBV6-2/TRBV6-3,13,-,-,TRBJ1-5,TGTGCCAGCAGTTCAGGGTCTAATCAGCCCCAGCATTTT,CASSSGSNQPQHF
TRBV3-1/TRBV3-2,15,-,TRBD2,TRBJ2-7,TGTGCCAGCAGCTTCTCTAGCGGGAGGGCCTACGAGCAGTACTTC,CASSFSSGRAYEQYF
TRBV28,12,-,TRBD1,TRBJ2-7,TGTGCCATCAGAACAGGGGCCTACGAGCAGTACTTC,CAIRTGAYEQYF
TRBV19,15,-,-,TRBJ1-5,TGTGCCAGTAGTACCGCAGGGGTCCCCAATCAGCCCCAGCATTTT,CASSTAGVPNQPQHF
TRBV29-1,14,-,-,TRBJ2-7,TGCAGCGTGCCCTCTCCTCTAGCAGGTCGAGAGCAGTACTTC,CSVPSPLAGREQYF
TRBV7-8,15,-,-,TRBJ2-7,TGTGCCAGCAGCTCCTTACAGGGCGTCTTCTACGAGCAGTACTTC,CASSSLQGVFYEQYF
TRBV28,12,-,-,TRBJ1-2,TGTGCCAGCGAGGGGGGGTTCCTAGGCTACACCTTC,CASEGGFLGYTF
TRBV2,14,-,-,TRBJ1-3,TGTGCCAGCACCACAGACAGATCCGGAAACACCATATATTTT,CASTTDRSGNTIYF